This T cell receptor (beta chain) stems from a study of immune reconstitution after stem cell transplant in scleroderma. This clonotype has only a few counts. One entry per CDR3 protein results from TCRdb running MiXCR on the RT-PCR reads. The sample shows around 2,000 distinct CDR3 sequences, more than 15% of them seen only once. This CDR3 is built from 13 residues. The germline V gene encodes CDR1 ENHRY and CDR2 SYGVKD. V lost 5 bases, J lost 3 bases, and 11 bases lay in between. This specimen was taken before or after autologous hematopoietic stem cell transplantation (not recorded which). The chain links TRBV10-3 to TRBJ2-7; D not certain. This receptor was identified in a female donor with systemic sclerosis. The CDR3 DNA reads TGTGCCATCAGTAAGGTACAGAACTACGAGCAGTACTTC. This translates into CAISKVQNYEQYF.